Shown below are 24 T cell receptor beta chains from a single sample sequenced in a study of T cell clonality in common variable immunodeficiency. Whole-study results and caveats: Common variable immunodeficiency TCR beta sequences reportedly had fewer deletions and N-nucleotide insertions.

For these receptors, no antigen is known. Clones were sequenced by immunoSEQ multiplex PCR, and TCRdb holds only the in-frame ones, with some missing. Sampling found under 40,000 clones, none seen once. Source material: peripheral blood mononuclear cells. Receptors originate from a human donor with common variable immunodeficiency.

Notes on this clone: The read ends 3 residues shy of where the CDR3 ends; the end is completed using the germline J gene. This chain links TRBV19 with TRBJ2-3, with 7 bases that match TRBD1. V lost 9 bases and J lost 2; bases outside the gene matches: 11. Germline V gene sequence: CDR1 LNHDA, CDR2 SQIVND (reference sequence). The CDR3 loop spans 15 amino acids. CDR3 DNA (partial): TGTGCCAGCACCGGATCGGGACAGTACACAGATACG. It encodes CASTGSGQYTDT. The whole CDR3 sequence is CASTGSGQYTDTQYF.

The sample holds a few counts of this clone. The read comes to an end 3 residues before the CDR3 does, leaving the germline J gene to fill in the end. The V call is TRBV30, the J call TRBJ1-3; perhaps TRBD1 as D (5 bases). The ends were cut back, 5 bases at V and 4 bases at J, with 15 bases in the middle. CDR3 length equals 14 residues. The germline V gene has CDR1 GTSNPN and CDR2 SVGIG (reference sequence). The sequenced part of the CDR3 DNA is TGTGCCTGGCTGGATCGGGGGAGCGGAAACACC. It yields the protein CAWLDRGSGNT. The entire CDR3 protein reads CAWLDRGSGNTIYF.

This clone was counted many times. One junction end disagrees with the germline gene, perhaps due to a read error. The CDR3 bases that were read are TGTGCCAGCAGATTGGAGGTTAATATGGTCTATGGC. Translating gives CASRLEVNMVYG. The entire CDR3 protein reads CASRLEVNMVYGYTF. V is TRBV5-5 and J is TRBJ1-2, with D hard to call. The CDR3 is cut off 3 residues early in the read; its end comes from the germline J gene. In germline, CDR1 is SGHKS, CDR2 YYEKEE (reference sequence). This CDR3 is 15 amino acids long.

The CDR3 protein is CASSIGGYSYEQYF. The CDR3 bases that were read are TGTGCCAGTAGTATTGGGGGGTACTCCTACGAG. V is TRBV19 and J is TRBJ2-7; possible D gene TRBD2, 6 bases. Sequencing ends 3 residues short of the CDR3 end; the germline J gene provides the rest. The germline V gene has CDR1 LNHDA and CDR2 SQIVND (reference sequence). Trimming removed 3 bases from V and 0 bases from J, with 9 bases in between. CDR3 length equals 14 residues.

Concerning this clone: Read data end 3 residues before the CDR3 end; the end is taken from the germline J gene. The V and J genes are TRBV30 and TRBJ1-2; 7 positions match TRBD1. The CDR3 length is 12 residues. Germline V lookup: CDR1 GTSNPN, CDR2 SVGIG (reference sequence). CDR3 amino acids: CAWSVGGGGYTF. CDR3 bases read: TGTGCCTGGAGTGTAGGGGGCGGGGGC.

This clone was recorded at least ten times. The read finishes 3 residues shy of the CDR3 end, and the germline J gene is used to complete it. V is TRBV14 and J is TRBJ2-3; weak D call: TRBD2 (5 bases). This CDR3 contains 19 residues. With 2 bases removed from V and 6 bases from J, the gap between germline ends came to 27 bases. The V gene's germline CDR1 is SGHDN and CDR2 FVKESK. The DNA read from the CDR3 is TGTGCCAGCAGCCAAAAACCCCGCCCGGTGGGCTCACCGGGGGATACG. The encoded protein is CASSQKPRPVGSPGDT. The whole CDR3 protein reads CASSQKPRPVGSPGDTQYF. The full variable domain, rest sourced from reference TRBV14 and TRBJ2-3, is EAGVTQFPSHSVIEKGQTVTLRCDPISGHDNLYWYRRVMGKEIKFLLHFVKESKQDESGMPNNRFLAERTGGTYSTLKVQPAELEDSGVYFCASSQKPRPVGSPGDTQYFGPGTRLTVL.

This clone was picked up a small number of times. The read gets to within 3 residues of the CDR3 end, and the germline J gene fills in the rest. The genes are TRBV19 and TRBJ1-2; no clear D gene. This CDR3 is 15 amino acids long. Trimming removed 1 base at V and 2 bases at J, with 11 bases between. Germline V gene sequence: CDR1 LNHDA, CDR2 SQIVND (reference sequence). CDR3 DNA (partial): TGTGCCAGTAGTATAGGTCAGTCACAAAACTATGGC. Its protein is CASSIGQSQNYG. The whole CDR3 sequence reads CASSIGQSQNYGYTF.

Notes on this clone: The read comes to an end 3 residues before the CDR3 does, leaving the germline J gene to fill in the end. V and J are TRBV18 and TRBJ1-1; D possibly corresponds to TRBD1 (5 bases). The CDR3 totals 15 residues. The V gene lost 2 bases and the J gene lost 7 bases, with 17 bases spanning the gap. Germline V gives CDR1 KGHSH, CDR2 LQKENI. The CDR3 bases that were read are TGTGCCAGCTCACCAGTGGAAGGGGCCTCGGTTGAA. It translates to CASSPVEGASVE. In full, the CDR3 is CASSPVEGASVEAFF.

This clone was found many times. The read ends 3 residues early relative to the CDR3; the germline J gene fills the gap. This chain links TRBV5-1 with TRBJ1-1; 10 bases match TRBD1. CDR1 is SGHRS, CDR2 YFSETQ, per germline. The CDR3 contains 13 residues. Here the CDR3 reads CASSLRDRGEAFF. The sequenced part of the CDR3 DNA is TGCGCCAGCAGCTTGCGGGACAGGGGCGAA.

About this clone itself: With the read ending 3 residues before the CDR3 end, the germline J gene is used to fill in that end. This chain connects TRBV19 to TRBJ1-1, with D possibly matching TRBD1 (6 bases). V was shortened by 5 bases and J by 0 bases, with 10 bases between the two germline ends. The CDR3 length is 14 residues. From germline, CDR1 is LNHDA and CDR2 SQIVND (reference sequence). The sequenced part of the CDR3 DNA is TGTGCCAGTAGTCTACAGGGATTGAACACTGAA. Protein product: CASSLQGLNTE. The whole CDR3 sequence is CASSLQGLNTEAFF. Complete variable domain (other parts from reference TRBV19 and TRBJ1-1): DGGITQSPKYLFRKEGQNVTLSCEQNLNHDAMYWYRQDPGQGLRLIYYSQIVNDFQKGDIAEGYSVSREKKESFPLTVTSAQKNPTAFYLCASSLQGLNTEAFFGQGTRLTVV.

This clone was seen at least ten times. The observed sequence ends 3 residues before the CDR3 terminus, with the missing tail filled in from the germline J gene. This chain connects TRBV19 to TRBJ2-3; 8 bases match TRBD2. Germline loops: CDR1 LNHDA, CDR2 SQIVND (reference sequence). The CDR3 has 15 amino acids. The ends lost 8 bases at V and 0 bases at J; junction bases unmatched: 7. The CDR3 protein is CASRFRGGSTDTQYF. CDR3 bases read: TGTGCCAGTCGTTTTCGGGGGGGTAGCACAGATACG.

This clone has a handful of counts. The sequenced fragment ends 3 residues before the CDR3 boundary, so the rest is inferred from the germline J gene. The chain is built from TRBV19 and TRBJ1-2; 7 bases line up with TRBD1. Losses at the gene ends were 9 bases for V and 5 bases for J; bases not matched to a gene: 6. There are 12 residues in the CDR3. Germline V gene lookup returns CDR1 LNHDA and CDR2 SQIVND (reference sequence). The CDR3 here is CASRQGGYGYTF. The sequenced part of the CDR3 DNA is TGTGCCAGCCGTCAGGGGGGATATGGC.

There are many counts of this clone. The read ends 3 residues early relative to the CDR3; the germline J gene fills the gap. The V call is TRBV4-1, the J call TRBJ1-2; D is ambiguous. The V end lost 1 base, the J end lost 5 bases, and 23 bases lay between the germline ends. CDR1 MGHRA and CDR2 YSYEKL come from the germline V gene. The CDR3 has 18 residues. The sequenced part of the CDR3 DNA is TGCGCCAGCAGCCAAGCCCCCCGGGGTTGGGATGGGCCTTATGGC. Residues: CASSQAPRGWDGPYG. The CDR3 reads in full as CASSQAPRGWDGPYGYTF.

This clone has at least ten counts. The sequence runs out 3 residues before the end of the CDR3; the remainder is reconstructed from the germline J gene. The genes are TRBV19 and TRBJ2-7; 13 bases map to TRBD2. Germline CDR1 LNHDA, CDR2 SQIVND (reference sequence). The CDR3 length is 14 residues. J was trimmed by 5 bases and V by 3 bases; bases with no gene match: 1. The CDR3 is CASSMGLAGNEQYF. The covered CDR3 bases are TGTGCCAGTAGTATGGGACTAGCGGGGAACGAG.

This clone was counted only a few times. The read stops 3 residues short of the end of the CDR3; the missing end is completed from the germline J gene. V usage is TRBV5-1 and J usage is TRBJ2-3, with 9 positions matching TRBD2. V shed 2 bases and J 2 bases; nucleotides not matched to a gene: 6. Germline V lookup: CDR1 SGHRS, CDR2 YFSETQ. The CDR3 is made up of 16 amino acids. The CDR3 DNA, read in part, is TGCGCCAGCAGCTTCGCAAGCGGGGGGTTCACAGATACG. Translation: CASSFASGGFTDT. The CDR3 in full is CASSFASGGFTDTQYF.

Concerning this clone: The read terminates 3 residues before the CDR3 end, so the remaining end is supplied by the germline J gene. The V and J genes are TRBV30 and TRBJ1-3; no definite D call. Germline CDR1 reads GTSNPN; CDR2 reads SVGIG (reference sequence). This CDR3 contains 12 residues. Trimming removed 2 bases at V and 2 bases at J, with 4 bases between. Partial CDR3 DNA: TGTGCCTGGAGTAGGGCTGGAAACACC. Translating it yields CAWSRAGNT. The full-length CDR3 reads as CAWSRAGNTIYF.

This clone was observed at least ten times. The DNA ends 3 residues before the CDR3 does, and the rest of the CDR3 is filled in from the germline J gene. The rearrangement joins TRBV19 to TRBJ2-5; 9 nucleotides line up with TRBD1. With 1 base clipped from V and 2 bases from J, the junction kept 11 bases outside the gene matches. The CDR3 runs to 18 residues. CDR1 is LNHDA and CDR2 is SQIVND in the germline V gene (reference sequence). Partial CDR3 DNA: TGTGCCAGTAGTATAGGTGCACGGCGGGGACAGGGACAAGAGACC. Translated, it gives CASSIGARRGQGQET. The full CDR3 reads CASSIGARRGQGQETQYF.

This clone was counted only a few times. The read terminates 3 residues before the CDR3 end, so the remaining end is supplied by the germline J gene. The chain uses TRBV7-2 and TRBJ1-5, with 7 bases lining up with TRBD1. Germline V gives CDR1 SGHTA, CDR2 FQGNSA. This CDR3 is built from 14 residues. Unmatched junction bases numbered 6, after V lost 4 bases and J lost 6 bases. The CDR3 bases that were read are TGTGCCAGCAGCTCTCAGGGGGTTTCTCAGCCC. Translated, it gives CASSSQGVSQP. The CDR3 as a whole reads CASSSQGVSQPQHF.

In the case of this clone: Read sequence stops 3 residues before the CDR3 end, and the germline J gene provides the missing end. V and J are TRBV19 and TRBJ1-5; TRBD1 agrees at 9 bases. V was clipped by 3 bases and J by 7 bases; unmatched bases: 7. Per germline, CDR1 LNHDA and CDR2 SQIVND (reference sequence). The CDR3 is 15 residues long. CDR3 in amino acids: CASSIATGGRQPQHF. The DNA read from the CDR3 is TGTGCCAGTAGTATCGCGACAGGGGGACGGCAGCCC.

Concerning this clone itself: The read ends 3 residues early relative to the CDR3; the germline J gene fills the gap. The chain links TRBV30 to TRBJ1-2; D unresolved. Germline V CDR1 and CDR2: GTSNPN, SVGIG (reference sequence). This CDR3 is built from 14 residues. The V and J ends lost 6 bases and 6 bases respectively, with 20 bases between them. The DNA read from the CDR3 is TGTGCCTGCCAATGGCGGCACGGGGAGCATGGC. Its translation: CACQWRHGEHG. In full, the CDR3 is CACQWRHGEHGYTF.

Incomplete CDR3 DNA: TGTGCCAGCAGTGAATACGGCTACGAG. It encodes CASSEYGYE. The full CDR3 protein reads CASSEYGYEQYF. V is TRBV6-1 and J is TRBJ2-7; D not certain. The read ends 3 residues before the CDR3 terminus; that terminus is restored from the germline J gene. Germline values: CDR1 MNHNS, CDR2 SASEGT. There are 12 residues in the CDR3. The V end lost 2 bases, the J end lost 3 bases, and 5 bases lay between the germline ends.

For this clone: The read ends 3 residues early relative to the CDR3; the germline J gene fills the gap. The chain carries TRBV20-1 and TRBJ1-5; a possible D gene is TRBD1 (6 bases). With 2 bases removed from V and 4 bases from J, the gap between germline ends came to 9 bases. The CDR3 length is 13 residues. From germline, CDR1 is DFQATT and CDR2 SNEGSKA (reference sequence). CDR3 bases read: TGCAGTGCTAGACGGGACACGAATCAGCCC. Its translation is CSARRDTNQP. The full-length CDR3 reads as CSARRDTNQPQHF.

This clone was seen more than once but under ten times. The sequenced fragment ends 3 residues before the CDR3 boundary, so the rest is inferred from the germline J gene. V is TRBV7-9 and J is TRBJ1-1; 9 nucleotides line up with TRBD1. CDR3 length: 14 amino acids. V shed 8 bases and J 5 bases; nucleotides not matched to a gene: 9. Germline CDR1 reads SEHNR; CDR2 reads FQNEAQ (reference sequence). The CDR3 DNA, read in part, is TGTGCCAGCCACCGTACAGGGGGCGATACTGAA. Its translation is CASHRTGGDTE. The CDR3 reads in full as CASHRTGGDTEAFF.

This clone was picked up many times. The CDR3 end lies 3 residues beyond the end of the read and is filled in from the germline J gene. The chain has TRBV6-2 or TRBV6-3 and TRBJ2-2; D remains unclear. This CDR3 is 13 amino acids long. The V gene's germline CDR1 is MNHEY and CDR2 SVGEGT. V was shortened by 6 bases and J by 4 bases, with 9 bases between the two germline ends. The CDR3 sequence is CASRVGGTGELFF. CDR3 bases read: TGTGCCAGCAGGGTAGGCGGCACCGGGGAG.